Here is one TCR beta chain with its context. The record originates from a study of blood T cell repertoires in COVID-19. Methods used by the authors: Estimation of nucleated cell counts relied on the amplification of reference gene primers. Clones were read by immunoSEQ multiplex PCR, and TCRdb kept only the in-frame ones, dropping some. V, J and clone size derive from that table, while D and trimming were established from the DNA sequence. The data show roughly 140,000 clones, with just over 85% seen just once and roughly 3.3% held by the top ten. CDR1 is MDHEN, CDR2 SYDVKM, per germline. The CDR3 length is 15 residues. The V and J ends lost 1 base and 2 bases respectively, with 8 bases between them.

V usage is TRBV28 and J usage is TRBJ2-2; maybe TRBD1 (6 bases). This TCR came from a man aged 65 to 85 with acute or convalescent COVID-19. The specimen was peripheral blood. DNA for the CDR3: TGTGCCAGCAGTTTATTGGGACACAACACCGGGGAGCTGTTTTTT. As protein: CASSLLGHNTGELFF.